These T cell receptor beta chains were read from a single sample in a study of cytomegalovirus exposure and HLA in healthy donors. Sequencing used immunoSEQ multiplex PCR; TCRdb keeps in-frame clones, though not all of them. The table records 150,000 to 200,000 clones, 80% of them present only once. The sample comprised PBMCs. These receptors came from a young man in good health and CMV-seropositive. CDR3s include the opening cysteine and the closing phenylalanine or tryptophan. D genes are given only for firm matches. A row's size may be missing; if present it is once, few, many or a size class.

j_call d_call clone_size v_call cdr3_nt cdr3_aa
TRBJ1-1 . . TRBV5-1 TGCGCCAGCAGCTATCCCCAGAACACTGAAGCTTTCTTT CASSYPQNTEAFF
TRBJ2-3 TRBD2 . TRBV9 TGTGCCAGCAGCGCATACCTTACTAGCGGGGGGTCCTCTAGCACAGATACGCAGTATTTT CASSAYLTSGGSSSTDTQYF
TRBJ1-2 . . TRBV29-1 TGCAGCGCGACAGGAGAAACCGCTAACTATGGCTACACCTTC CSATGETANYGYTF
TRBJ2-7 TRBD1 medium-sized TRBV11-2 TGTGCCAGCAGAGGTACAGGGGGTAACTACGAGCAGTACTTC CASRGTGGNYEQYF
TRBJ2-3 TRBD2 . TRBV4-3 TGCGCCAGCAGCCATCGGACTAGCGGGAGGGATACGCAGTATTTT CASSHRTSGRDTQYF
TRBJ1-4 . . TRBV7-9 TGTGCCAGCTCCGCAGAAACTAATGAAAAACTGTTTTTT CASSAETNEKLFF
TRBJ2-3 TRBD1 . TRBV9 TGTGCCAGCAGCACCCGACAGGGGGCAACAGATACGCAGTATTTT CASSTRQGATDTQYF
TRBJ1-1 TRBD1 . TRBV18 TGTGCCAGCTCGTTGACAGGGGGTTCTGAAGCTTTCTTT CASSLTGGSEAFF
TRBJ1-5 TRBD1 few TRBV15 TGTGCCACCAGCAGAGATCCCGGGACAGGGTTGAATCAGCCCCAGCATTTT CATSRDPGTGLNQPQHF
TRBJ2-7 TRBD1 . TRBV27 TGTGCCAGCAGAGGTCCGGGACAGAGACCCTACGAGCAGTACTTC CASRGPGQRPYEQYF
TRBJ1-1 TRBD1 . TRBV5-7 TGTGCCAGCAGCCTGGACGGACAGGGGCGATTCCTGAACACTGAAGCTTTCTTT CASSLDGQGRFLNTEAFF
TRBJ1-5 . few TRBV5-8 TGTGCCAGCAGCGCAGGGAGCAATCAGCCCCAGCATTTT CASSAGSNQPQHF
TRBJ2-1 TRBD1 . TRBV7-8 TGTGCCAGCAGCTTGCCCCCGACAGGGCCTTCCTACAATGAGCAGTTCTTC CASSLPPTGPSYNEQFF
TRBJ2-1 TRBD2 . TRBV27 TGTGCCAGCAGTTTACGGGGAAGGGGACTACGCTCCTACAATGAGCAGTTCTTC CASSLRGRGLRSYNEQFF
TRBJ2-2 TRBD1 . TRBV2 TGTGCCAGCAGTGAAGTTGACAGGGTTTTTACCGGGGAGCTGTTTTTT CASSEVDRVFTGELFF
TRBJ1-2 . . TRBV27 TGTGCCAGCAGTCGGGCGGGTTCTAACTATGGCTACACCTTC CASSRAGSNYGYTF
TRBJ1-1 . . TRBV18 TGTGCCAGCTCCCCCGGGGACTATTTTGAAGCTTTCTTT CASSPGDYFEAFF
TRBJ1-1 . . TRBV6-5 TGTGCCAGCAGTTACATCAGAGGGACTGAAGCTTTCTTT CASSYIRGTEAFF
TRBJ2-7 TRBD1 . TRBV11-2 TGTGCCAGCAGCCAGACCCGGGACAGGGGTTACGAGCAGTACTTC CASSQTRDRGYEQYF
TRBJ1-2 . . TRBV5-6 TGTGCCAGCAGCCTAGGGGACTCCCGATTACACTATGGCTACACCTTC CASSLGDSRLHYGYTF
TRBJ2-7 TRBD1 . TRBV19 TGTGCCAGTAGTATCGGGACAGGGGCCACCTACGAGCAGTACTTC CASSIGTGATYEQYF
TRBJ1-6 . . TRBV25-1 TGTGCCAGCAGCGCGTGGGACAACCACCCTTCACCCCTCCACTTT CASSAWDNHPSPLHF
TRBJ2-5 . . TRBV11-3 TGTGCCAGCAGCTCCCGGGACAAGAAAGAGACCCAGTACTTC CASSSRDKKETQYF
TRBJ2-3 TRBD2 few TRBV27 TGTGCCAGCAGTACATCCGGACTAGCGGGGGGGGGTAAGGTGCAGTATTTT CASSTSGLAGGGKVQYF
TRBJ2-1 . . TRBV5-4 TGTGCCAGCAGCTTGGTAGGGGCCCCCTACAATGAGCAGTTCTTC CASSLVGAPYNEQFF
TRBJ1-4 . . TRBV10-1 TGCGCCAGCAGTGAGTCATCCGGGAGCGAAAAACTGTTTTTT CASSESSGSEKLFF
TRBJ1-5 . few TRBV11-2 TGTGCCAGCAGCTTATCTAGGAGTCAGCCCCAGCATTTT CASSLSRSQPQHF